This T cell receptor (beta chain) originates from a study of shared clonotypes between healthy human individuals. Study details: Participating donors consisted of a couple of women and a few men aged 18 to 49.

Replicate PCRs run on unsorted PBMC used around 0.3 ug DNA, which was around 30,000 T cell genomes. Assay: immunoSEQ multiplex PCR; the TCRdb copy retains only in-frame clones and omits some. The sample has approximately 500,000 clones, 79% seen once. Study-level findings and limits: The study sampled only blood, and tissue repertoires likely differ.

With regard to this clone: Its antigen is undetermined.

The V end lost 0 bases, the J end lost 2 bases, and 14 bases lay between the germline ends. Germline loops: CDR1 SGDLS, CDR2 YYNGEE. The CDR3 runs 17 residues. The clonotype comes from a woman aged 40 to 55 in good health. Some clones in this sample may be carry-over from other donors' samples. V is TRBV9 and J is TRBJ2-2; D gene unclear. Sequencing used PBMCs. The CDR3 loop reads CASSVGPLHGNTGELFF. The CDR3 DNA reads as TGTGCCAGCAGCGTAGGTCCCCTACACGGAAACACCGGGGAGCTGTTTTTT.